The 30 T cell receptor beta chains given below trace back to one sample, sequenced in a study of cytomegalovirus exposure and HLA in healthy donors. Primers included in the PCR were 60 Vbeta and 13 Jbeta primers. Clones were read by immunoSEQ multiplex PCR, and TCRdb kept only the in-frame ones, dropping some. Here the sample spans 55,000 to 80,000 clones, approximately 78% being singletons. Sequenced: PBMCs. The receptors stem from a middle-aged man in good health and CMV-seronegative.

This clone showed up just once. The V gene is TRBV7-9, the J gene TRBJ1-5, with D perhaps TRBD1 (5 bases). The CDR3 consists of 14 residues. Germline V gene lookup returns CDR1 SEHNR and CDR2 FQNEAQ (reference sequence). V lost 5 bases and J lost 2, with 10 bases in between. CDR3 in amino acids: CASSPGGGNQPQHF. The CDR3 DNA is TGTGCCAGCAGCCCGGGGGGTGGCAATCAGCCCCAGCATTTT.

The rearrangement links TRBV7-6 to TRBJ2-1; tentative D call: TRBD1 (6 bases). The CDR3 runs to 13 residues. The germline V gene encodes CDR1 SGHVS and CDR2 FNYEAQ. Trimming removed 4 bases at V and 6 bases at J, with 10 bases between. The CDR3 sequence: CASSWRGGNEQFF. The CDR3 nucleotides read TGTGCCAGCAGCTGGAGAGGGGGCAATGAGCAGTTCTTC. The whole variable domain, filled in from reference TRBV7-6 and TRBJ2-1, reads GAGVSQSPRYKVTKRGQDVALRCDPISGHVSLYWYRQALGQGPEFLTYFNYEAQQDKSGLPNDRFSAERPEGSISTLTIQRTEQRDSAMYRCASSWRGGNEQFFGPGTRLTVL.

The chain recombines TRBV18 with TRBJ2-2; maybe TRBD1 (6 bases). V dropped 3 bases and J dropped 1 base, with 9 bases sitting between them. Per the germline V gene, CDR1 is KGHSH and CDR2 is LQKENI. This CDR3 region has 15 residues. In DNA form, the CDR3 reads TGTGCCAGCTCACCGGAACAGGGGAACACCGGGGAGCTGTTTTTT. The encoded protein is CASSPEQGNTGELFF.

The chain employs TRBV5-4 and TRBJ2-5, with 7 bases aligning to TRBD2. The end of the DNA is better explained by TRBJ2-7, so the J call may be wrong. The CDR3 sequence is 13 residues long. Germline lookup yields CDR1 SGHNT and CDR2 YYREEE (reference sequence). The DNA of the CDR3 is TGTGCCACCAGGGAGGGTGCCTCCTACGAGCAGTACTTC. Encoded protein: CATREGASYEQYF.

The chain has TRBV18 and TRBJ1-1; the match to TRBD1 covers 8 bases. The CDR3 loop spans 15 amino acids. Losses at the gene ends were 4 bases for V and 0 bases for J; bases not matched to a gene: 4. The germline gives CDR1 KGHSH, CDR2 LQKENI. CDR3 coding DNA: TGTGCCAGCTCACTACAGGGGGGAATGAACACTGAAGCTTTCTTT. Encoded protein: CASSLQGGMNTEAFF.

This clone was picked up one time. J is TRBJ2-3 and V is TRBV6-1, with TRBD1 matching 10 bases. V shed 4 bases, J shed 4 bases, and the junction held 5 bases outside the gene matches. Germline V gene lookup returns CDR1 MNHNS and CDR2 SASEGT. The CDR3 is 15 residues long. CDR3 in amino acids: CASSGTGGFADTQYF. As DNA, the CDR3 is TGTGCCAGCAGTGGGACAGGGGGTTTCGCAGATACGCAGTATTTT.

The rearrangement links TRBV6-1 to TRBJ1-1, with TRBD1 matching 8 bases. The V gene end was trimmed by 6 bases and the J gene end by 4 bases; junction bases not matched to a gene: 4. The length of the CDR3 is 13 residues. CDR1 is MNHNS and CDR2 is SASEGT in the germline V gene. This CDR3 reads CASRDRVVTEAFF. In DNA, the CDR3 is TGTGCCAGCAGGGACAGGGTGGTCACTGAAGCTTTCTTT.

V and J are TRBV5-1 and TRBJ2-7; TRBD1 agrees at 11 bases. With 4 bases clipped from V and 7 bases from J, the junction kept 7 bases outside the gene matches. The CDR3 spans 14 residues. From germline, CDR1 is SGHRS and CDR2 YFSETQ. The CDR3 DNA sequence: TGCGCCAGCAGCAGAGGACAGGGGGCAGGGGAGCAGTACTTC. This gives the protein CASSRGQGAGEQYF. The full variable domain, with the rest looked up from reference TRBV5-1 and TRBJ2-7, is KAGVTQTPRYLIKTRGQQVTLSCSPISGHRSVSWYQQTPGQGLQFLFEYFSETQRNKGNFPGRFSGRQFSNSRSEMNVSTLELGDSALYLCASSRGQGAGEQYFGPGTRLTVT.

The chain is built from TRBV5-1 and TRBJ2-7; TRBD1 aligns across 10 bases. V shed 0 bases and J 6 bases; nucleotides not matched to a gene: 3. CDR3 length: 14 amino acids. Germline-derived CDR1 and CDR2 are SGHRS and YFSETQ. DNA for the CDR3: TGCGCCAGCAGCTTGGGGGGACAGGGGTCCGAGCAGTACTTC. It specifies CASSLGGQGSEQYF.

The chain links TRBV6-6 to TRBJ1-2; 7 nucleotides match TRBD1. V was pared by 8 bases and J by 4 bases, with 13 bases of the junction left unmatched. Germline CDR1 reads MNHNY; CDR2 reads SVGAGI (reference sequence). The CDR3 consists of 15 residues. CDR3 sequence: CASGRAGGKGYGYTF. DNA of the CDR3: TGTGCCAGCGGTCGCGCAGGGGGAAAGGGCTATGGCTACACCTTC.

The rearrangement joins TRBV7-6 to TRBJ2-1; a possible D gene is TRBD1 (5 bases). The V end was cut by 5 bases, the J end by 10 bases, with 9 bases between. This CDR3 spans 11 amino acids. Germline V gives CDR1 SGHVS, CDR2 FNYEAQ. The CDR3 nucleotides are TGTGCCAGCAGCCCAGGGCGCGAGCAGTTCTTC. This translates into CASSPGREQFF. Variable domain in full (rest from reference TRBV7-6 and TRBJ2-1): GAGVSQSPRYKVTKRGQDVALRCDPISGHVSLYWYRQALGQGPEFLTYFNYEAQQDKSGLPNDRFSAERPEGSISTLTIQRTEQRDSAMYRCASSPGREQFFGPGTRLTVL.

This clone was detected a few times. The V gene is TRBV29-1, the J gene TRBJ2-7, with 9 bases fitting TRBD2. This CDR3 region has 16 residues. The germline gives CDR1 SQVTM, CDR2 ANQGSEA. Trimming cost V 4 bases and J 0 bases; bases outside gene matches: 10. CDR3 nucleotide sequence: TGCAGCGTTGTCCTTTTAGCGGGAGCGAACTCCTACGAGCAGTACTTC. Its translation is CSVVLLAGANSYEQYF.

The J gene is TRBJ2-5, the V gene TRBV11-3, with D hard to call. Trimming removed 1 base at V and 1 base at J, with 4 bases between. Germline CDR1 SGHNT, CDR2 YENEEA. This CDR3 comprises 13 residues. The CDR3 here is CASSLVGQETQYF. CDR3 sequence (DNA): TGTGCCAGCAGCTTAGTCGGCCAAGAGACCCAGTACTTC.

The chain couples TRBV10-2 to TRBJ2-2; D perhaps matches TRBD2 (5 bases). The CDR3 sequence is 15 residues long. The V gene lost 4 bases and the J gene lost 3 bases, with 12 bases spanning the gap. Germline V gives CDR1 WSHSY, CDR2 SAAADI. CDR3 DNA: TGCGCCAGCAGTGGGACGAGGGCTTACACCGGGGAGCTGTTTTTT. Its translation: CASSGTRAYTGELFF.

The CDR3 coding sequence is TGTGCCAGCAGTGAAGCGGCGGACAGGACGGCTAACTATGGCTACACCTTC. Translating gives CASSEAADRTANYGYTF. The chain joins TRBV6-1 to TRBJ1-2, with TRBD1 matching 7 bases. The CDR3 extends over 17 amino acids. Germline trimming cut 0 bases from V and 0 bases from J; bases unmatched to any gene: 7. Germline lookup yields CDR1 MNHNS and CDR2 SASEGT.

The V gene is TRBV4-1, the J gene TRBJ1-6; 7 bases align to TRBD1. The length of the CDR3 is 16 residues. Trimming removed 4 bases from V and 6 bases from J; junction bases left unmatched: 9. Germline CDR1 is MGHRA and CDR2 is YSYEKL. CDR3 protein: CASSPYTGTVNSPLHF. In DNA, the CDR3 is TGCGCCAGCAGCCCTTATACCGGGACAGTTAATTCACCCCTCCACTTT.

The chain is built from TRBV11-2 and TRBJ2-3, with unresolved D. Germline V lookup: CDR1 SGHAT, CDR2 FQNNGV. V shed 0 bases and J shed 4 bases, with 5 bases lying between them. CDR3 length: 13 amino acids. The CDR3 DNA sequence: TGTGCCAGCAGCTTAGATCTCGCAGATACGCAGTATTTT. This sequence encodes CASSLDLADTQYF.

This chain connects TRBV4-1 to TRBJ2-4, with 8 bases aligning to TRBD2. From germline, CDR1 is MGHRA and CDR2 YSYEKL. The ends lost 3 bases at V and 7 bases at J; junction bases unmatched: 14. This CDR3 has 17 amino acids. CDR3 DNA: TGCGCCAGCAGCCAGCCGACAGAGAGCGGGAGATGGAACATTCAGTACTTC. Translation gives CASSQPTESGRWNIQYF.

V is TRBV11-2 and J is TRBJ1-1; TRBD1 is a possible D gene (5 bases). Germline V lookup: CDR1 SGHAT, CDR2 FQNNGV. The CDR3 has 15 amino acids. V shed 5 bases and J shed 1 base, with 14 bases lying between them. CDR3 sequence (DNA): TGTGCCAGCAGCCCCTGGACAAATTGGAACACTGAAGCTTTCTTT. Protein: CASSPWTNWNTEAFF.

The chain carries TRBV9 and TRBJ1-6, with unresolved D. Germline CDR1 and CDR2: SGDLS and YYNGEE. This CDR3 is 12 amino acids long. The V end lost 0 bases, the J end lost 13 bases, and 8 bases lay between the germline ends. The CDR3: CASSVVGGPLHF. CDR3 nucleotides: TGTGCCAGCAGCGTAGTCGGAGGGCCCCTCCACTTT.

This chain uses TRBV20-1 with TRBJ1-3; D not certain. The V gene lost 3 bases and the J gene lost 8 bases, with 8 bases spanning the gap. CDR3 size: 11 residues. The germline V gene has CDR1 DFQATT and CDR2 SNEGSKA (reference sequence). The CDR3: CSARARDTIYF. CDR3 nucleotide sequence: TGCAGTGCTAGGGCACGGGACACCATATATTTT.

This clone came up a few times. The chain couples TRBV28 to TRBJ2-5, with 9 bases fitting TRBD2. V lost 5 bases, J lost 1 base, and 11 bases stayed unmatched. This CDR3 has 17 residues. Germline CDR1 is MDHEN and CDR2 is SYDVKM. CDR3 protein: CASSPLVLAGPQETQYF. Here the CDR3 DNA reads TGTGCCAGCAGTCCCCTAGTGCTAGCGGGGCCCCAAGAGACCCAGTACTTC.

This clone was counted once. The V call is TRBV5-4, the J call TRBJ2-7; D uncertain. This CDR3 is built from 15 residues. Germline lookup yields CDR1 SGHNT and CDR2 YYREEE (reference sequence). The V gene lost 4 bases and the J gene lost 0 bases, with 14 bases spanning the gap. CDR3: CASSERSTSSYEQYF. The CDR3 DNA follows: TGTGCCAGCAGCGAGCGTTCGACGAGCTCCTACGAGCAGTACTTC.

This clone appeared a few times. The chain links TRBV5-1 to TRBJ1-1, with a tentative D call TRBD1 (6 bases). The germline V gene has CDR1 SGHRS and CDR2 YFSETQ. Deletions cut 1 base from V and 1 base from J, with 17 bases between. The CDR3 covers 17 residues. The CDR3 DNA reads TGCGCCAGCAGCTTGTTCAGGGACGGGGGGGCGAACACTGAAGCTTTCTTT. Encoded protein: CASSLFRDGGANTEAFF.

The chain employs TRBV19 and TRBJ2-7; maybe TRBD1 (5 bases). The CDR3 is made up of 13 amino acids. The germline CDR1 and CDR2 sequences are LNHDA and SQIVND (reference sequence). Trimming left V 5 bases short and J 4 bases short, with 12 bases between. CDR3 sequence (DNA): TGTGCCAGTAGTCTAAACCAGGGATACGAGCAGTACTTC. Protein sequence: CASSLNQGYEQYF.

This chain connects TRBV6-5 to TRBJ1-2; possibly TRBD1 for D (6 bases). The V gene's germline CDR1 is MNHEY and CDR2 SVGAGI. V lost 4 bases and J lost 4, with 16 bases in between. This CDR3 has 15 residues. The CDR3 sequence is CASSFRRGTGYGYTF. CDR3 in DNA: TGTGCCAGCAGTTTCCGCAGGGGTACAGGCTATGGCTACACCTTC.

The sample holds one count of this clone. The gene calls are TRBV6-5 and TRBJ2-1, with 10 positions matching TRBD1. The CDR3 spans 15 residues. CDR1 MNHEY and CDR2 SVGAGI come from the germline V gene. V shed 5 bases and J 0 bases; nucleotides not matched to a gene: 1. For the CDR3, the DNA is TGTGCCAGCAGTCGGACAGGGGGCTCCTACAATGAGCAGTTCTTC. Residues: CASSRTGGSYNEQFF.

This rearrangement joins TRBV5-6 to TRBJ2-2, with unresolved D. Trimming shortened V by 1 base and J by 4 bases, and 5 bases separated the two germline ends. The CDR3 totals 13 residues. The germline V gene encodes CDR1 SGHDT and CDR2 YYEEEE. DNA of the CDR3: TGTGCCAGCAGCTTGCGGGTCACCGGGGAGCTGTTTTTT. Its protein is CASSLRVTGELFF. The entire variable domain, with the rest obtained from reference TRBV5-6 and TRBJ2-2, is as follows: DAGVTQSPTHLIKTRGQQVTLRCSPKSGHDTVSWYQQALGQGPQFIFQYYEEEERQRGNFPDRFSGHQFPNYSSELNVNALLLGDSALYLCASSLRVTGELFFGEGSRLTVL.

The V gene is TRBV12-5, the J gene TRBJ1-5; 9 bases agree with TRBD1. Germline assignment: CDR1 LGHNT and CDR2 FRNRAP. The CDR3 runs 17 residues. The trim removed 3 bases at V and 4 bases at J, leaving 10 bases unmatched. The DNA of the CDR3 is TGTGCTAGTGGTTTCGGACAGGGGTCATTAGCAAATCAGCCCCAGCATTTT. Protein: CASGFGQGSLANQPQHF.

The chain combines TRBV4-2 with TRBJ2-1, with 11 bases identical to TRBD2. CDR1 LGHNA and CDR2 YNFKEQ come from the germline V gene. V lost 5 bases, J lost 10 bases, and 7 bases stayed unmatched. The CDR3 covers 14 residues. The CDR3 DNA reads TGTGCCAGCAGCGCTAGCGGGGGGCCGCGGGAGCAGTTCTTC. Protein: CASSASGGPREQFF.